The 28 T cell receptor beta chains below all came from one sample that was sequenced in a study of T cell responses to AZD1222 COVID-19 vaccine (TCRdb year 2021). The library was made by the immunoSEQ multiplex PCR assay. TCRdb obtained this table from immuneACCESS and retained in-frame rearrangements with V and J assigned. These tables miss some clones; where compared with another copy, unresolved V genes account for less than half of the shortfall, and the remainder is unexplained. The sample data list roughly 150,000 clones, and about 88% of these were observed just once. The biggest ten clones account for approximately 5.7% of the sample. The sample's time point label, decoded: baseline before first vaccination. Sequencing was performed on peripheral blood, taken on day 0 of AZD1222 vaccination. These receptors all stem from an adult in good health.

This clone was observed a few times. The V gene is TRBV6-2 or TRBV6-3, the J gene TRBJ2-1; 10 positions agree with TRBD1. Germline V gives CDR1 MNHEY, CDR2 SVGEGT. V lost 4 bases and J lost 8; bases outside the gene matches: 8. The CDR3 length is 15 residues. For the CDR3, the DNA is TGTGCCAGCAGTTCGACAGGGGGCGCGTCAGATGAGCAGTTCTTC. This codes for CASSSTGGASDEQFF.

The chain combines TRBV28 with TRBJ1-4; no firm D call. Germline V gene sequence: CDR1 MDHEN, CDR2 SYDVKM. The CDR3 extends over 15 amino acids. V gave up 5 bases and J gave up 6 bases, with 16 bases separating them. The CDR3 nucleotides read TGTGCCAGCAGTCCCCGAGCCTTGAGGCATGAAAAACTGTTTTTT. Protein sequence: CASSPRALRHEKLFF.

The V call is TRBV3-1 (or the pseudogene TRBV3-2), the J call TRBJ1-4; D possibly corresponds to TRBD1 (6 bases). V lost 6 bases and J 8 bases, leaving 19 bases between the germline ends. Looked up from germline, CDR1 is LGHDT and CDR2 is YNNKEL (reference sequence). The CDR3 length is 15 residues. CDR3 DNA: TGTGCCAGCAGTGAACAGGGCTCTCGGTCGGAAAAACTGTTTTTT. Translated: CASSEQGSRSEKLFF.

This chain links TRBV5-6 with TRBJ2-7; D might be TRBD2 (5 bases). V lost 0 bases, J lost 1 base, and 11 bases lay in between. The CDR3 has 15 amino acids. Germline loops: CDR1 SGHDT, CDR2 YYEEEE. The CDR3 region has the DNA TGTGCCAGCAGCTTGGAGGAGGCAGTTTCCTACGAGCAGTACTTC. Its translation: CASSLEEAVSYEQYF.

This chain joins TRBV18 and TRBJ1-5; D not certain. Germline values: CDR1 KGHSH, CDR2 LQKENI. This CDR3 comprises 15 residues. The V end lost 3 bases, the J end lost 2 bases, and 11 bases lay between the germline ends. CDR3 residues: CASSPDLTGNQPQHF. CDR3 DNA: TGTGCCAGCTCACCGGACCTGACTGGCAATCAGCCCCAGCATTTT.

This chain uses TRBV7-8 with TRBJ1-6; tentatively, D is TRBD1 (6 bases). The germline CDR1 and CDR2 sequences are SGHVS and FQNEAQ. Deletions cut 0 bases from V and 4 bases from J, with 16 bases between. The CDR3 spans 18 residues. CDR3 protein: CASSLASFGRGYNSPLHF. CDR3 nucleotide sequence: TGTGCCAGCAGCTTAGCGTCTTTTGGCAGGGGATATAATTCACCCCTCCACTTT.

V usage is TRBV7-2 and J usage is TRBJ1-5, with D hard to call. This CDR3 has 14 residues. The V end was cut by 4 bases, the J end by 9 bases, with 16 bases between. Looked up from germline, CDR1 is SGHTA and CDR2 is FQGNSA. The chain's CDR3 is CASSSMGPNLPQHF. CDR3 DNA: TGTGCCAGCAGCTCCATGGGCCCGAACCTGCCCCAGCATTTT.

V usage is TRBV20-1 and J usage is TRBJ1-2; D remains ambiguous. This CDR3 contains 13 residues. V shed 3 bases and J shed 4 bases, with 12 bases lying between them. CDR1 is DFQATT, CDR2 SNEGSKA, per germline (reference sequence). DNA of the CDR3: TGCAGTGCTAGTTTGGCCAGCTCCTATGGCTACACCTTC. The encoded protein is CSASLASSYGYTF.

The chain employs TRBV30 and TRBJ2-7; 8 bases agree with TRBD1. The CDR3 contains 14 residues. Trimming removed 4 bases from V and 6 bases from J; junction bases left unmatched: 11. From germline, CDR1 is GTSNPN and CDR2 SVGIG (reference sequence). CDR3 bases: TGTGCCTGGATACCCAGGACAGGGCTGGGCGAGCAGTACTTC. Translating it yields CAWIPRTGLGEQYF.

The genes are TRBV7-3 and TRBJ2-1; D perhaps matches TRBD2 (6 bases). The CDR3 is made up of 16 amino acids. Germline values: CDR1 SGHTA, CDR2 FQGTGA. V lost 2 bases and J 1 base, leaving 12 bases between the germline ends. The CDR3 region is CASSLLADVSYNEQFF. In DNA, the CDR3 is TGTGCCAGCAGCTTATTAGCGGATGTATCCTACAATGAGCAGTTCTTC. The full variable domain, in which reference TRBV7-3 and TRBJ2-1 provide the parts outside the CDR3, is GAGVSQTPSNKVTEKGKYVELRCDPISGHTALYWYRQSLGQGPEFLIYFQGTGAADDSGLPNDRFFAVRPEGSVSTLKIQRTERGDSAVYLCASSLLADVSYNEQFFGPGTRLTVL.

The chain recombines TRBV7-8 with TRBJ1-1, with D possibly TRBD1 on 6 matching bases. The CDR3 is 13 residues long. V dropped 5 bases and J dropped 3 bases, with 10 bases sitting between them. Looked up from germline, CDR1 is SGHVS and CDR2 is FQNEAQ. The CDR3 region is CASSPDRYTEAFF. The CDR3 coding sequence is TGTGCCAGCAGCCCGGACAGATACACTGAAGCTTTCTTT.

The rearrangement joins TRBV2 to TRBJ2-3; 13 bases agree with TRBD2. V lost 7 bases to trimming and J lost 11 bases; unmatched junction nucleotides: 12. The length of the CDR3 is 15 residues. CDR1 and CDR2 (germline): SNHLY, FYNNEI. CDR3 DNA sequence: TGTGCCAGCACCTGGACTAGCGGGGGCCTAAATGGGCAGTATTTT. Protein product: CASTWTSGGLNGQYF. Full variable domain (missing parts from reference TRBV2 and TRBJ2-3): EPEVTQTPSHQVTQMGQEVILRCVPISNHLYFYWYRQILGQKVEFLVSFYNNEISEKSEIFDDQFSVERPDGSNFTLKIRSTKLEDSAMYFCASTWTSGGLNGQYFGPGTRLTVL.

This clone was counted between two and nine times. This chain's CDR3 is CASSQLPGSQYF. CDR3 DNA: TGTGCCAGCAGCCAACTCCCCGGGTCTCAGTATTTT. This rearrangement joins TRBV14 to TRBJ2-3; D is unclear. Trimming removed 2 bases from V and 12 bases from J, with 12 bases in between. Germline V gene sequence: CDR1 SGHDN, CDR2 FVKESK. The CDR3 has 12 amino acids.

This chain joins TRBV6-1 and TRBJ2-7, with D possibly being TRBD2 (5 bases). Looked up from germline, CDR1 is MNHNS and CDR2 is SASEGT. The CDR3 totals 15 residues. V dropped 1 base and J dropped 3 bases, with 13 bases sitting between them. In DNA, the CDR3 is TGTGCCAGCAGTGAAGGAGGGTTGAGAGACTACGAGCAGTACTTC. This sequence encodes CASSEGGLRDYEQYF.

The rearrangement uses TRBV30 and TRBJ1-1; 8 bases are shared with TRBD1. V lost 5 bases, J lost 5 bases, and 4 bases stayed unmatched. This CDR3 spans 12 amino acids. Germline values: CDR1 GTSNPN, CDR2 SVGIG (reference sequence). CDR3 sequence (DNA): TGTGCCTGGGGACAGGGAGGGACTGAAGCTTTCTTT. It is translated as CAWGQGGTEAFF.

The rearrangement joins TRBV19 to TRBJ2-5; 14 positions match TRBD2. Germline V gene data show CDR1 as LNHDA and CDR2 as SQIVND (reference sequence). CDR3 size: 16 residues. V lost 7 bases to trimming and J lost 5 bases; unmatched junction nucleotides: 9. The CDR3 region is CASKKTGTSGGETQYF. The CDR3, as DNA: TGTGCCAGTAAAAAAACCGGGACTAGCGGGGGCGAGACCCAGTACTTC.

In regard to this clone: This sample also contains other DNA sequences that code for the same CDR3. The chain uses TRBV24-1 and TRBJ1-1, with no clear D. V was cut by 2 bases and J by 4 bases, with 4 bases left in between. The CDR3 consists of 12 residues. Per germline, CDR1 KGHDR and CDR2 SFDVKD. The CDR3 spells CATSDWGTEAFF. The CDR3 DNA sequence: TGTGCCACCAGTGATTGGGGCACTGAAGCTTTCTTT.

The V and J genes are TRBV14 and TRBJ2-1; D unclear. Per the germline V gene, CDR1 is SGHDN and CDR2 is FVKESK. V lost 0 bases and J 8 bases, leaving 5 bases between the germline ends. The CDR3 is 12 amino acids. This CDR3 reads CASSQDLDEQFF. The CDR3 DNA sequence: TGTGCCAGCAGCCAAGATCTCGATGAGCAGTTCTTC.

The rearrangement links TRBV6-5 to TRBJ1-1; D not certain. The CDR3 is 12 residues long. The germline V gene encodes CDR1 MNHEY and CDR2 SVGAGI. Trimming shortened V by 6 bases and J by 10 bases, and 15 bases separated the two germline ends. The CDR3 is CASSGGLGGAFF. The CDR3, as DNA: TGTGCCAGCAGCGGTGGTCTCGGAGGAGCTTTCTTT.

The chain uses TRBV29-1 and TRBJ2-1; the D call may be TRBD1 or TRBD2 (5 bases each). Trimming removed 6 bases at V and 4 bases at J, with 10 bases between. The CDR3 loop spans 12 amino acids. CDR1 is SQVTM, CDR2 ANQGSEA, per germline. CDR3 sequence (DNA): TGCAGCGTACCCGGGGCTTACAATGAGCAGTTCTTC. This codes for CSVPGAYNEQFF.

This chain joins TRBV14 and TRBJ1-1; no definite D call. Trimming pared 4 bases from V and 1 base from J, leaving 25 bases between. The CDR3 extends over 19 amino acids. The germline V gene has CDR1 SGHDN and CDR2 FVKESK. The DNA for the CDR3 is TGTGCCAGCAGCCGTGCGCTAGGTCGGGCAGGTGGGAGGAACACTGAAGCTTTCTTT. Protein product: CASSRALGRAGGRNTEAFF.

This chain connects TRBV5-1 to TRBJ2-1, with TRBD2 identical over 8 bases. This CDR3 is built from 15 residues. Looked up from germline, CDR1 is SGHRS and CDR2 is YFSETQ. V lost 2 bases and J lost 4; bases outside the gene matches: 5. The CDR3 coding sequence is TGCGCCAGCAGCTTCCCTCGGGGGGGGTACAATGAGCAGTTCTTC. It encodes CASSFPRGGYNEQFF.

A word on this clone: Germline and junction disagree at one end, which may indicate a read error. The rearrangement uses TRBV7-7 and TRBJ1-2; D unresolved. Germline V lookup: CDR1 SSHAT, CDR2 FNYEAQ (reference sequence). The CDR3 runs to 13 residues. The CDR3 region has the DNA TGTGCTAGCAGCCCCGGCCCCGAATATGGCTACACCTTC. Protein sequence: CASSPGPEYGYTF.

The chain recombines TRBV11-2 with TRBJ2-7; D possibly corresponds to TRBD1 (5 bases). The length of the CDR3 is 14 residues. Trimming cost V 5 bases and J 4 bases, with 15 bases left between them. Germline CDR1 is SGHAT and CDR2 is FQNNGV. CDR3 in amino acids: CASSRWPDSYEQYF. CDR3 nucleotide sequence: TGTGCCAGCAGCCGATGGCCCGACAGTTACGAGCAGTACTTC.

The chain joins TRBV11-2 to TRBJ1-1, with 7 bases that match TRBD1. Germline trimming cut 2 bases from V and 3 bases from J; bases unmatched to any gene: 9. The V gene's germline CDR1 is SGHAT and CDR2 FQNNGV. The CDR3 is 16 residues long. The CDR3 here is CASSLKQGQLDTEAFF. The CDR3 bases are TGTGCCAGCAGCTTAAAGCAGGGACAGCTTGACACTGAAGCTTTCTTT. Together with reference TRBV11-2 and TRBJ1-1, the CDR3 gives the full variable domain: EAGVAQSPRYKIIEKRQSVAFWCNPISGHATLYWYQQILGQGPKLLIQFQNNGVVDDSQLPKDRFSAERLKGVDSTLKIQPAKLEDSAVYLCASSLKQGQLDTEAFFGQGTRLTVV.

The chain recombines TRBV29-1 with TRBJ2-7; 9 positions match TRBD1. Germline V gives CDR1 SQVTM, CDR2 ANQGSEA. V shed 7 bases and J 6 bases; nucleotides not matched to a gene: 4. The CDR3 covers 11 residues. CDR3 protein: CSALTGGEQYF. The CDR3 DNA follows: TGCAGCGCTTTGACAGGGGGCGAGCAGTACTTC.

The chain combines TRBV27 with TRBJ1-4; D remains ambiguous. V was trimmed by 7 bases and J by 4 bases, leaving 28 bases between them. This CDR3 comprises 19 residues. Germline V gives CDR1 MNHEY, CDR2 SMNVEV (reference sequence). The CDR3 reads CASNSGQDGSASGNEKLFF. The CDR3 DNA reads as TGTGCCAGCAACTCCGGGCAGGACGGATCGGCAAGCGGTAATGAAAAACTGTTTTTT. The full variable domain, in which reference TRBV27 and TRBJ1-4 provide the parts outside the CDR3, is EAQVTQNPRYLITVTGKKLTVTCSQNMNHEYMSWYRQDPGLGLRQIYYSMNVEVTDKGDVPEGYKVSRKEKRNFPLILESPSPNQTSLYFCASNSGQDGSASGNEKLFFGSGTQLSVL.

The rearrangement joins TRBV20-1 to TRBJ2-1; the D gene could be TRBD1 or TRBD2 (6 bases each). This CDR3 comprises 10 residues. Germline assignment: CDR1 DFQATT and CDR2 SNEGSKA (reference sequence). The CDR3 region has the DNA TGCAGGGCGGGACACAAGGGGCAGTTCTTC. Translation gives CRAGHKGQFF.